The source of this TCR beta chain is a study of regulatory T cells in long-lasting Graves disease (dated by TCRdb to the early 2020s). Background for the entire study: Patients with newly diagnosed Graves' disease had been on antithyroid drugs for under 3 months. Persistent Graves' disease patients were compared with newly diagnosed Graves' disease patients by peripheral blood TCR sequencing and RNA sequencing. The study took place in China and was registered as a clinical trial. A total of roughly 33 samples were covered by TCR sequencing, comprising approximately 13 persistent and around 20 newly diagnosed Graves' disease patients. Overall study results and their limits: The study examined only peripheral blood because the primary lesion, thyroid tissue, could not be accessed. Compared with newly diagnosed patients, patients with persistent Graves' disease had lower TCR Shannon entropy and fewer highly expanded clones, which suggests clonal expansion. A larger number of public clonotypes was shared among persistent patients (approximately 2,500) than among newly diagnosed patients (roughly 970). Sequencing and analysis were limited to the TCR beta chain. TRBV28, TRBJ1-2 and TRBJ2-5 were preferentially used in persistent disease, while TRBV20-1 and TRBJ2-1 were favored in newly diagnosed disease. The small sample size was acknowledged by the authors as a limitation that may reduce accuracy.

Receptor amplification or capture employed multiplex PCR. The sequencing machine was an Illumina HiSeq 4000. CDR3 regions were amplified by Arm-PCR with iRepertoire HTBI primers to construct TCR beta libraries. Before sequencing, the PCR products went through gel purification. As for the original processing: Across samples, 55 to 80 TRBV and 13 to 15 TRBJ segments were identified and used for gene usage analysis of CDR3 amino acid clonotypes. Filtered high-quality paired reads were merged into contigs using COPE and FqMerger. BLAST was used to align contigs to IMGT TRBV, TRBD and TRBJ reference genes, with CDR3 defined following IMGT. Any clonotype with a frequency above 0.1% was classified as a highly expanded clone. Repertoire diversity was measured by Shannon entropy, and V-J evenness by the Gini coefficient. A clonotype found in more than one individual was treated as public. The public reads were reprocessed in TCRdb via fastp at Q25 and MiXCR, keeping in-frame beta chains. Here each entry gathers all rows of one CDR3 protein and keeps the most common genes and DNA. V and J calls and clone size were set by TCRdb, not the authors. Recorded for this sample are 550,000 or so distinct CDR3 sequences; about 12% of them occurred a single time. The biggest ten clones account for almost 9% of the sample.

Note on this clonotype: No cognate antigen has been identified for it. Qualities for individual bases were not recorded, and no much larger clone is one base off.

In light of the paper, this sample's time point label describes: newly diagnosed GD, antithyroid drugs for less than 3 months. For both TCR sequencing and RNA sequencing, RNA was extracted from PBMCs using TRIzol. The diagnosis of Graves' disease followed American Thyroid Association guidelines. Patients were recruited from an endocrinology department in Xi'an, China. From each patient, around 9.3 milliliters of peripheral blood was collected into an EDTA anticoagulant tube. Ficoll Paque Plus density gradient separation was used to isolate PBMCs, and no further T cell sorting was done. An Agilent 2100 Bioanalyzer and agarose gel were used to check RNA quality, while a NanoDrop 2000 measured RNA concentration. V and J lose 2 bases and 4 bases, and a span of 18 bases separates them. CDR3 length: 16 amino acids, cysteine to phenylalanine. Only the CDR3 part of the read is kept: 48 bases, read in frame from the first base. As encoded in the germline V gene (reference sequence), CDR1 is GTSNPN while CDR2 is SVGIG.

The data were also submitted as part of a second study, on T cells in Graves' hyperthyroidism and ophthalmopathy. The second investigation adds: A patient counted as having stable Graves' hyperthyroidism if no progression to ophthalmopathy occurred over 18 months of follow-up. Hyperthyroidism patients were newly diagnosed, had a disease duration of under 2 months, and were aged 18 to 65 years. Patients with uncontrolled infections, other autoimmune diseases, pregnancy or lactation were excluded. Clinical symptoms, serum thyroxine and TRAb, thyroid ultrasound, and orbital computed tomography formed the basis for the diagnoses. The TCR CDR3 was subjected to a first round of RT-PCR using the HTBI primer set and the Qiagen OneStep RT-PCR kit. Most expanded thyroid clonotypes (frequency above 0.001) were also detected in blood, suggesting blood repertoires may reflect thyroid immune responses. In cross-validation, a model built on a 13 V-J signature told ophthalmopathy apart from stable hyperthyroidism with approximately 90% sensitivity and around 84% specificity, and in testing the same model reached 80%/75%. In validation, progression to ophthalmopathy was predicted by the model with more than 65% sensitivity and around 76% specificity, a median of around 6.5 months before onset. To identify TCR V-J signatures that set the groups apart, the researchers used a discovery cohort of about a hundred patients, made up of 40 to 45 with Graves' ophthalmopathy and 57 with stable Graves' hyperthyroidism. Prospective prediction of ophthalmopathy was tested in an independent validation cohort of 18 hyperthyroidism patients and some 17 patients who later progressed to ophthalmopathy. For training and testing, the roughly 100 patients in the discovery cohort were randomly divided in a 7:3 ratio. Thyroid tissue and blood T-cell repertoires from six Graves' hyperthyroidism patients were also compared in the study. Once sampling was done, hyperthyroidism patients were given methimazole at a starting dose of 30 mg daily, whereas ophthalmopathy patients were given high-dose intravenous methylprednisolone. Libraries were constructed in a second round of multiplex PCR, after which size selection and purification were performed. Paired-end sequencing of the libraries was performed with 100 bp reads on an Illumina HiSeq2000. SOAPnuke was used to process the raw data, with reads discarded if the reads contained adapters or uncalled bases, had a mean Phred below 15, or lacked an exact constant-primer or identifier match. High-quality paired reads were merged using COPE v1.2.5, and each unique nucleotide sequence was defined as a clonotype. MiTCR v1.1 was used to align clonotypes to the IMGT TRBV, TRBD and TRBJ reference segments. The analysis included only V-J combinations with a frequency above 0.0001, which together covered more than 99% of the repertoires. A TCS score was defined as the ratio between F50 (clonal expansion) and ExV (chaos), using BLOSUM62-based TCRdist between CDR3 peptides within each V-J. Welch's t-statistics and random forest reduced 500 to 550 V-J features to 13, which were used in a naive Bayes classifier (R e1071). No statistical method was used to fix the sample size in advance, and group allocation was not hidden from the investigators. According to the paper, TCR Vbeta CDR3 sequencing was carried out on some 130 peripheral blood samples, which came from fewer than 50 ophthalmopathy, around 74 hyperthyroidism and roughly 17 progressor patients.

The sequenced sample was peripheral blood mononuclear cells (PBMCs), obtained at new diagnosis, from a patient treated with antithyroid drugs. This TCR was sampled from a young woman with Graves disease. Donor details come from another sample of the same person, matched by shared clones. This sequence uses TRBV30 and TRBJ2-1; the D gene is perhaps TRBD1, on 5 matching bases. CDR3 sequence: CAWSTLNRPSYNEQFF. The DNA reads as follows: TGTGCCTGGAGTACCCTAAACAGGCCTTCATACAATGAGCAGTTCTTC.